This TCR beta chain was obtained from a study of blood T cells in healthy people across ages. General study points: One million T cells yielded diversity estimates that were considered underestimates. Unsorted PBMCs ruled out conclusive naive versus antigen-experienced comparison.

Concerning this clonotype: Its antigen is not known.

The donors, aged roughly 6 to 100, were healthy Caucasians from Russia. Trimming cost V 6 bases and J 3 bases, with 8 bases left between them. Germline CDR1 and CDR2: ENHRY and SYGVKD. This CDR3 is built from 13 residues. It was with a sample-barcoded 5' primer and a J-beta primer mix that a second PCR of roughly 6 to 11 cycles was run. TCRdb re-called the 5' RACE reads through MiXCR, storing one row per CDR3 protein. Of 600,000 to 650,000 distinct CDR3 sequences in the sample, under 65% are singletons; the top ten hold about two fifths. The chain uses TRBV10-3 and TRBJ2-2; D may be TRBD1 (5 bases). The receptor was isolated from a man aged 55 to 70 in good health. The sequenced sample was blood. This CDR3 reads CAIRGQDTGELFF. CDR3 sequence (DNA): TGTGCCATCAGGGGGCAGGACACCGGGGAGCTGTTTTTT.